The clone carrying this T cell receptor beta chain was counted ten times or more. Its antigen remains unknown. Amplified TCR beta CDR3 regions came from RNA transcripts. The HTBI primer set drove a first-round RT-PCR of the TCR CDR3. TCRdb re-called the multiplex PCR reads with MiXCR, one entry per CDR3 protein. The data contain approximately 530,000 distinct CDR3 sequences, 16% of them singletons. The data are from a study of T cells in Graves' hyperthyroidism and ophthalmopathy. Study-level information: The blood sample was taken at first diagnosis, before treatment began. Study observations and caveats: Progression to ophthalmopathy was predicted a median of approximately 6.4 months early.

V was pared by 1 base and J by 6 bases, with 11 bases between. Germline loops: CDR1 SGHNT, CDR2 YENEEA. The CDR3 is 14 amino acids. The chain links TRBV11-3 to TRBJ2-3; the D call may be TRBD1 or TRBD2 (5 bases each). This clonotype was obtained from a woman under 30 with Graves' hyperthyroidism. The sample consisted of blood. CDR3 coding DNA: TGTGCCAGCAGCTTAGGCTCGGGGACGGATACGCAGTATTTT. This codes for CASSLGSGTDTQYF.